This T cell receptor beta chain was captured by sequencing in a study of T cell repertoires in MIS-A myocarditis (dated by TCRdb to between 2021 and 2024). Concerning this clone: Its antigen remains undetermined. It has no much larger one-base neighbor in the sample; base qualities were not kept.

Amplification of TCRbeta CDR3 regions relied on the immunoSEQ bias-controlled multiplex PCR, followed by high-throughput sequencing. In the original analysis: CDR3 sequences were collapsed and filtered with the immunoSEQ vendor pipeline, and the abundance and frequency of each unique TCRbeta CDR3 were thereby quantified. CD-HIT clustered dominant CDR3 amino acid sequences with SARS-CoV-2-specific ImmuneCODE TCRbeta sequences at a 90% global sequence identity threshold. A clone was classed as hyperexpanded at a frequency of 0.1 to 1 and as large at a frequency of 0.01 to 0.1. The CDR3 amino acid sequences and the V and J gene assignments of the dominant clones were confirmed with MiXCR. The R stringdist package was used to compute Levenshtein distances between the patient clonotypes and the ImmuneCODE hits. TCRdb re-hosts the immuneACCESS table, in-frame sequences only. Its copies lack some clones; in the studies checked, an unresolved V gene accounts for under half of them, and the cause for the rest is not known. That table supplies the V and J calls and clone size; D and trimming were determined from the DNA. The sample table lists around 10,000 clones, 80% to 90% of them with a count of one. The ten largest clones add up to 2% to 2.5% of the sample.

The QIAamp DNA FFPE kit was used to extract genomic DNA from formalin-fixed paraffin-embedded autopsy tissue. CDR1 and CDR2, looked up from the germline V gene, are MDHEN and SYDVKM. After removal of 0 bases from V and 2 bases from J, the junction retains 9 bases not matched to a gene. The CDR3, from cysteine to phenylalanine, totals 19 residues. Here the CDR3 DNA is all that survives: 57 bases in frame from base 1. Sequencing was done on a sample of thoracic lymph node tissue obtained at autopsy. The source is a man aged 18-30 years with fulminant myocarditis from multisystem inflammatory syndrome in adults (MIS-A) after COVID-19. The sequence is built from TRBV28 and TRBJ2-3, with 12 junctional bases fitting TRBD2. The nucleotide sequence is TGTGCCAGCAGTTTATGGCTAGCGGGGGGGGTAGGGAACACAGATACGCAGTATTTT. Translated, this gives CASSLWLAGGVGNTDTQYF.